The 27 T cell receptor beta chains reported below all come from one sample, sequenced in a study of OX40 agonist ivuxolimab in advanced cancers. Repertoires were generated with immunoSEQ multiplex PCR, while TCRdb's copy carries only in-frame clones and drops some. The data contain more than 80,000 clones, 94% of them singletons. Sample: CD4+ or CD8+ T cells sorted from blood, taken in a trial of the OX40 agonist ivuxolimab. The receptors originated from an adult with an advanced solid tumor such as melanoma, head and neck, liver or kidney cancer.

This chain joins TRBV6-1 and TRBJ1-3; possibly TRBD1 for D (6 bases). The V gene's germline CDR1 is MNHNS and CDR2 SASEGT. V was shortened by 2 bases and J by 0 bases, with 11 bases between the two germline ends. The CDR3 is 16 residues long. The CDR3 DNA reads TGTGCCAGCAGTGAACTGGACAGCATCTCTGGAAACACCATATATTTT. Its protein is CASSELDSISGNTIYF.

V is TRBV5-6 and J is TRBJ1-5; a weak D match, TRBD1 (5 bases). CDR3 length equals 14 residues. Per the germline V gene, CDR1 is SGHDT and CDR2 is YYEEEE. Trimming cost V 2 bases and J 3 bases, with 9 bases left between them. The CDR3 DNA is TGTGCCAGCAGCTTCTCAGGGCCCAATCAGCCCCAGCATTTT. This translates into CASSFSGPNQPQHF.

The chain uses TRBV23-1 and TRBJ1-1; the D gene is possibly TRBD1 (6 bases). TRBV23-1 counts as an open reading frame of uncertain function. This CDR3 contains 15 residues. Trimming removed 0 bases from V and 3 bases from J, with 11 bases in between. The CDR3 nucleotides are TGCGCCAGCAGTCAATCGGGGGGCAAGGACACTGAAGCTTTCTTT. This sequence encodes CASSQSGGKDTEAFF.

CDR3 coding DNA: TGTGCCAGCAGTTTTAATCGGGCTCAGCCCCAGCATTTT. Its translation is CASSFNRAQPQHF. The rearrangement joins TRBV27 to TRBJ1-5; D is uncertain. Germline CDR1 reads MNHEY; CDR2 reads SMNVEV (reference sequence). V was pared by 3 bases and J by 6 bases, with 9 bases between. CDR3 length equals 13 residues.

This rearrangement joins TRBV4-1 to TRBJ2-7, with a tentative D call TRBD2 (5 bases). Between the trimmed V and J ends, which lost 3 bases and 0 bases, there was a span of 12 bases. The CDR3 is made up of 15 amino acids. Germline lookup yields CDR1 MGHRA and CDR2 YSYEKL. CDR3 residues: CASSQGSEVSYEQYF. The CDR3 DNA is TGCGCCAGCAGCCAGGGGTCGGAGGTCTCCTACGAGCAGTACTTC.

This chain joins TRBV6-5 and TRBJ1-5; D uncertain. The germline V gene has CDR1 MNHEY and CDR2 SVGAGI. V lost 3 bases and J 2 bases, leaving 14 bases between the germline ends. This CDR3 spans 16 amino acids. The DNA for the CDR3 is TGTGCCAGCAGTTATACACGCCACGGGGGCAATCAGCCCCAGCATTTT. It yields the protein CASSYTRHGGNQPQHF.

In DNA form, the CDR3 reads TGTGCCAGCAGTTTAAGTCTAACAGGAAGAAAGGATGAGCAGTTCTTC. Its protein is CASSLSLTGRKDEQFF. The J gene is TRBJ2-1, the V gene TRBV27; tentative D call: TRBD1 (5 bases). Germline V gene lookup returns CDR1 MNHEY and CDR2 SMNVEV (reference sequence). The CDR3 length is 16 residues. V was pared by 2 bases and J by 8 bases, with 19 bases between.

The chain joins TRBV6-5 to TRBJ2-7; 8 bases match TRBD2. Germline V CDR1 and CDR2: MNHEY, SVGAGI. The CDR3 spans 13 residues. V shed 5 bases, J shed 7 bases, and the junction held 7 bases outside the gene matches. The CDR3 sequence is CASSLGLVGEQYF. DNA of the CDR3: TGTGCCAGCAGTCTGGGACTAGTAGGTGAGCAGTACTTC.

The chain links TRBV7-2 to TRBJ2-7; 12 nucleotides match TRBD2. V dropped 6 bases and J dropped 4; count of bases not matched to a gene: 16. Germline loops: CDR1 SGHTA, CDR2 FQGNSA. The CDR3 consists of 18 residues. The CDR3 bases are TGTGCCAGCAGTCCTGGCTGGGTCCGGACTAGCGGGGAGTACGAGCAGTACTTC. Encoded protein: CASSPGWVRTSGEYEQYF.

V gene TRBV5-1 combines with J gene TRBJ2-7; 13 bases map to TRBD2. The ends lost 4 bases at V and 4 bases at J; junction bases unmatched: 5. The CDR3 consists of 15 residues. CDR1 SGHRS and CDR2 YFSETQ come from the germline V gene. CDR3 nucleotides: TGCGCCAGCAGCGTGGGACTAGCGGGACCATACGAGCAGTACTTC. Translation: CASSVGLAGPYEQYF.

The chain employs TRBV5-1 and TRBJ1-2; 7 nucleotides line up with TRBD1. Germline CDR1 SGHRS, CDR2 YFSETQ. Unmatched junction bases numbered 11, after V lost 2 bases and J lost 4 bases. The CDR3 is 16 amino acids. In nucleotides, the CDR3 is TGCGCCAGCAGCTTTGGACAGGTTGGGGGATTCTATGGCTACACCTTC. It is translated as CASSFGQVGGFYGYTF.

The V gene is TRBV4-1, the J gene TRBJ2-3, with D perhaps matching TRBD2 (6 bases). V lost 0 bases and J 2 bases, leaving 21 bases between the germline ends. CDR1 and CDR2 (germline): MGHRA, YSYEKL. The CDR3 sequence is 19 residues long. DNA for the CDR3: TGCGCCAGCAGCCAAGAGGGGGGTCGAAGCGACTCCATCACAGATACGCAGTATTTT. It translates to CASSQEGGRSDSITDTQYF.

This clone was picked up one time. The J gene is TRBJ2-5, the V gene TRBV7-2, with a possible D match to TRBD1 (6 bases). Germline V gene lookup returns CDR1 SGHTA and CDR2 FQGNSA. Between the trimmed V and J ends, which lost 7 bases and 1 base, there was a span of 19 bases. The CDR3 loop spans 16 amino acids. The CDR3 region is CASTVWIRGPQETQYF. CDR3 nucleotides: TGTGCCAGCACCGTATGGATCAGGGGACCCCAAGAGACCCAGTACTTC. The entire variable domain, with the rest obtained from reference TRBV7-2 and TRBJ2-5, is as follows: GAGVSQSPSNKVTEKGKDVELRCDPISGHTALYWYRQSLGQGLEFLIYFQGNSAPDKSGLPSDRFSAERTGGSVSTLTIQRTQQEDSAVYLCASTVWIRGPQETQYFGPGTRLLVL.

The chain couples TRBV12-2 to TRBJ1-3; TRBD1 was called by the table and not checked on the DNA. TRBV12-2 is a listed pseudogene. This CDR3 region has 19 residues. The CDR3 DNA is TGTGCAAGTCGCACTGGGGACAGAATCCCAGCCGATTACGGAAACACCATATATTTT. Translation gives CASRTGDRIPADYGNTIYF.

The rearrangement links TRBV9 to TRBJ1-3; D might be TRBD1 (6 bases). The CDR3 is made up of 14 amino acids. V was cut by 3 bases and J by 0 bases, with 7 bases left in between. The germline V gene has CDR1 SGDLS and CDR2 YYNGEE. The CDR3 spells CASSDRVSGNTIYF. CDR3 coding DNA: TGTGCCAGCAGCGACAGGGTCTCTGGAAACACCATATATTTT.

The chain employs TRBV21-1 and TRBJ1-3; the D call TRBD1 from the table was never checked on the DNA. TRBV21-1 is termed a pseudogene. The CDR3 is made up of 19 amino acids. The DNA for the CDR3 is TGTGCCAGCAGCAAAGGGGGATGGAACAGGCCCAACGCTTCGGACACCATATATTTT. The encoded protein is CASSKGGWNRPNASDTIYF.

This clone came up a few times. The V gene is TRBV30, the J gene TRBJ1-4; D uncertain. Germline-derived CDR1 and CDR2 are GTSNPN and SVGIG (reference sequence). Trimming shortened V by 2 bases and J by 11 bases, and 9 bases separated the two germline ends. This CDR3 comprises 11 residues. The CDR3 DNA reads as TGTGCCTGGAGTTCGACGGGGAAACTGTTTTTT. Translation: CAWSSTGKLFF.

The V gene is TRBV5-8, the J gene TRBJ2-3; D could derive from TRBD1 or TRBD2 (5 bases each). The germline V gene encodes CDR1 SGHTS and CDR2 YDEGEE. Trimming took off 4 bases at V and 6 bases at J, with 9 bases between the two ends. This CDR3 spans 12 amino acids. The CDR3 coding sequence is TGTGCCAGCAGCCCGGGACCTGATACGCAGTATTTT. This translates into CASSPGPDTQYF.

V and J are TRBV11-2 and TRBJ2-1; D remains ambiguous. Trimming stripped 5 bases from V and 10 bases from J, with 12 bases between. This CDR3 has 12 residues. Germline V gene data show CDR1 as SGHAT and CDR2 as FQNNGV. CDR3 nucleotide sequence: TGTGCCAGCAGCGTCGGCCTCTGGGAGCAGTTCTTC. It encodes CASSVGLWEQFF.

The chain combines TRBV5-5 with TRBJ1-5; D is unresolved. The CDR3 consists of 15 residues. Trimming pared 1 base from V and 5 bases from J, leaving 13 bases between. In germline, CDR1 is SGHKS, CDR2 YYEKEE (reference sequence). CDR3 DNA: TGTGCCAGCAGCTTGTGGACGGAGTTCTATCAGCCCCAGCATTTT. Residues: CASSLWTEFYQPQHF.

The gene calls are TRBV25-1 and TRBJ1-1; 8 bases match TRBD1. V shed 3 bases, J shed 6 bases, and the junction held 6 bases outside the gene matches. CDR1 MGHDK and CDR2 SYGVNS come from the germline V gene. The CDR3 totals 14 residues. The CDR3 DNA follows: TGTGCCAGCAGTGAGACAGGGGTAGGAGCTGAAGCTTTCTTT. It yields the protein CASSETGVGAEAFF.

The V call is TRBV5-6, the J call TRBJ2-1; D ambiguous. The CDR3 runs to 13 residues. Germline values: CDR1 SGHDT, CDR2 YYEEEE. Trimming pared 3 bases from V and 9 bases from J, leaving 13 bases between. The CDR3 spells CASSSPTWGEQFF. The DNA for the CDR3 is TGTGCCAGCAGCTCCCCAACCTGGGGTGAGCAGTTCTTC.

This chain joins TRBV7-2 and TRBJ2-5; D remains ambiguous. The germline V gene has CDR1 SGHTA and CDR2 FQGNSA. Trimming left V 1 base short and J 5 bases short, with 2 bases between. This CDR3 has 11 residues. The CDR3: CASSLVETQYF. CDR3 nucleotides: TGTGCCAGCAGCTTAGTTGAGACCCAGTACTTC.

This chain uses TRBV11-2 with TRBJ1-5, with a tentative D call TRBD1 (6 bases). V was shortened by 2 bases and J by 6 bases, with 14 bases between the two germline ends. The CDR3 has 15 residues. Germline loops: CDR1 SGHAT, CDR2 FQNNGV. CDR3 region: CASSLTTGRSQPQHF. The DNA of the CDR3 is TGTGCCAGCAGCTTAACTACAGGGCGCTCTCAGCCCCAGCATTTT.

V is TRBV11-2 and J is TRBJ1-2, with 7 bases matching TRBD1. V shed 5 bases and J 6 bases; nucleotides not matched to a gene: 0. CDR1 and CDR2 (germline): SGHAT, FQNNGV. The CDR3 runs to 11 residues. The CDR3 bases are TGTGCCAGCAGCCAGGGGGATGGCTACACCTTC. It yields the protein CASSQGDGYTF.

This chain uses TRBV19 with TRBJ1-1; weak D call: TRBD1 (6 bases). Germline V gives CDR1 LNHDA, CDR2 SQIVND (reference sequence). The germline V and J ends were trimmed by 7 bases and 0 bases, with 12 bases remaining between them. The CDR3 totals 14 residues. The CDR3 bases are TGTGCCAGTATCCAAAGGGGGGTGAACACTGAAGCTTTCTTT. It codes for CASIQRGVNTEAFF. Full variable domain (remainder filled in from reference TRBV19 and TRBJ1-1): DGGITQSPKYLFRKEGQNVTLSCEQNLNHDAMYWYRQDPGQGLRLIYYSQIVNDFQKGDIAEGYSVSREKKESFPLTVTSAQKNPTAFYLCASIQRGVNTEAFFGQGTRLTVV.

The chain uses TRBV7-2 and TRBJ1-5; 9 bases line up with TRBD1. The CDR3 extends over 16 amino acids. The V gene's germline CDR1 is SGHTA and CDR2 FQGNSA. Unmatched junction bases numbered 6, after V lost 3 bases and J lost 3 bases. CDR3 DNA sequence: TGTGCCAGCAGCTTCGGAACAGGGGGCCTCAATCAGCCCCAGCATTTT. Translated: CASSFGTGGLNQPQHF.